The sequence of this TCR beta chain was determined in a study of T cells in Graves' hyperthyroidism and ophthalmopathy. Concerning this clonotype itself: Its specificity is unknown.

Study-level points and caveats: Clonotypes that were expanded in thyroid above 0.001 mostly appeared in blood too.

Trimming removed 8 bases at V and 6 bases at J, with 20 bases between. Per germline, CDR1 LGHDT and CDR2 YNNKEL (reference sequence). The CDR3 loop spans 14 amino acids. Cells are PBMCs isolated from roughly 9.3 ml of fresh blood. Amplification yielded TCR beta CDR3 regions, with RNA transcripts as the source. TCR CDR3 underwent first-round RT-PCR with the HTBI primer set. Each CDR3 protein is one row after TCRdb ran MiXCR on the multiplex PCR reads. The table shows a few hundred thousand distinct CDR3 sequences, with roughly 15% occurring only once. This chain uses TRBV3-1 with TRBJ2-7; D gene uncertain. The sequence was collected from a woman between 35 and 50 years old with Graves' ophthalmopathy. Sequences were obtained from blood. CDR3 sequence (DNA): TGTGCCAGCGCCCCCCTCCCAACTGCTATCGAGCAGTACTTC. Translating gives CASAPLPTAIEQYF.